Listed below are T cell receptor beta chains from one sample, sequenced in a study of control samples from healthy donors and cancer patients. Sequencing was performed with immunoSEQ multiplex PCR; in TCRdb, only in-frame clones are kept and a portion is missing. The table shows 70,000 to 75,000 clones, with 87% occurring only once. The sequenced sample consisted of blood. These receptors were taken from a woman between 50 and 59 years old in good health. Both conserved end residues are part of each CDR3. D genes are given only for firm matches. Part of the rows lack a size; the others show once, few, many or a class for expanded clones.

D gene	clone size	CDR3 length	V gene	J gene	CDR3 protein	CDR3 DNA
TRBD1	.	15	TRBV19	TRBJ1-4	CASSITGATNEKLFF	TGTGCCAGTAGTATAACAGGGGCGACTAATGAAAAACTGTTTTTT
.	.	12	TRBV28	TRBJ1-2	CASSLLLYGYTF	TGTGCCAGCAGTCTACTCCTCTATGGCTACACCTTC
TRBD2	.	15	TRBV5-1	TRBJ2-7	CASSLITSGTYEQYF	TGCGCCAGCAGCTTGATCACTAGCGGGACCTACGAGCAGTACTTC
.	.	11	TRBV29-1	TRBJ2-5	CSVGRGETQYF	TGCAGCGTTGGGCGGGGAGAGACCCAGTACTTC
.	few	14	TRBV25-1	TRBJ1-1	CASSEGRGNTEAFF	TGTGCCAGCAGTGAAGGCAGGGGGAACACTGAAGCTTTCTTT
TRBD2	.	15	TRBV5-1	TRBJ2-5	CASRESTSGTETQYF	TGCGCCAGCAGGGAGTCGACTAGCGGGACGGAGACCCAGTACTTC
.	.	15	TRBV5-1	TRBJ1-1	CASSPRGRTNTEAFF	TGCGCCAGCAGCCCTCGGGGACGGACGAACACTGAAGCTTTCTTT
.	.	15	TRBV7-9	TRBJ2-3	CASSNWTAGTDTQYF	TGTGCCAGCAGCAATTGGACAGCGGGCACAGATACGCAGTATTTT
.	.	14	TRBV27	TRBJ2-1	CASSLSRPFNEQFF	TGTGCCAGCAGTCTAAGTCGCCCCTTCAATGAGCAGTTCTTC
TRBD2	.	15	TRBV15	TRBJ2-1	CATSISGRSGNEQFF	TGTGCCACCAGCATTAGCGGGAGGTCGGGTAATGAGCAGTTCTTC
.	.	14	TRBV28	TRBJ2-7	CASRPAGILGEQYF	TGTGCCAGCAGGCCCGCGGGAATTTTGGGCGAGCAGTACTTC
.	.	16	TRBV6-5	TRBJ1-3	CASSYSSFDSGNTIYF	TGTGCCAGCAGTTACTCGTCTTTCGACTCTGGAAACACCATATATTTT
TRBD1	few	14	TRBV28	TRBJ2-7	CASLGQGSSYEQYF	TGTGCCAGCTTGGGACAGGGAAGCTCCTACGAGCAGTACTTC
TRBD1	.	14	TRBV9	TRBJ2-7	CASSRRDRGYEQYF	TGTGCCAGCAGTCGCCGGGACAGGGGGTACGAGCAGTACTTC
.	.	17	TRBV27	TRBJ2-6	CASSLLGLGSGANVLTF	TGTGCCAGCAGTTTATTAGGACTTGGCTCTGGGGCCAACGTCCTGACTTTC
.	.	14	TRBV6-5	TRBJ2-5	CASMGVRKGETQYF	TGTGCCAGCATGGGGGTAAGAAAAGGAGAGACCCAGTACTTC
TRBD1	.	14	TRBV2	TRBJ1-2	CASSERTGEGGYTF	TGTGCCAGCAGTGAAAGGACAGGGGAAGGCGGCTACACCTTC
.	.	13	TRBV7-2	TRBJ2-7	CASSSPFSYEQYF	TGTGCCAGCAGCTCCCCCTTCTCCTACGAGCAGTACTTC
.	once	12	TRBV5-1	TRBJ1-4	CASSLPDEKLFF	TGCGCCAGCAGCTTGCCCGATGAAAAACTGTTTTTT
TRBD1	.	14	TRBV5-4	TRBJ1-2	CASSSTGGGYGYTF	TGTGCCAGCAGCTCCACAGGGGGCGGGTATGGCTACACCTTC
.	.	15	TRBV4-1	TRBJ2-1	CASSQIGLSDNEQFF	TGCGCCAGCAGCCAGATAGGACTATCCGACAATGAGCAGTTCTTC
.	.	18	TRBV3-1/TRBV3-2	TRBJ1-1	CASSYKGGWGLENTEAFF	TGTGCCAGCAGCTACAAAGGTGGCTGGGGGCTCGAGAACACTGAAGCTTTCTTT
.	.	13	TRBV7-3	TRBJ1-6	CASSLQENSPLHF	TGTGCCAGCAGCTTACAGGAAAATTCACCCCTCCACTTT
TRBD2	.	13	TRBV28	TRBJ2-1	CASSPGLGNEQFF	TGTGCCAGCAGTCCAGGACTAGGGAATGAGCAGTTCTTC
.	.	17	TRBV3-1/TRBV3-2	TRBJ1-5	CASSPSWGRGNNQPQHF	TGTGCCAGCAGCCCCAGCTGGGGGCGAGGGAACAATCAGCCCCAGCATTTT
.	.	13	TRBV11-2	TRBJ2-7	CASSPGESGEQYF	TGTGCCAGCAGCCCAGGGGAGTCGGGCGAGCAGTACTTC
TRBD1	once	13	TRBV9	TRBJ1-4	CASSDGTAEKLFF	TGTGCCAGCAGCGACGGGACAGCCGAAAAACTGTTTTTT
.	.	14	TRBV6-5	TRBJ1-5	CASSRRGEAQPQHF	TGTGCCAGCAGCCGCCGGGGGGAGGCGCAGCCCCAGCATTTT
.	.	14	TRBV6-5	TRBJ1-1	CASSYQGRKGEAFF	TGTGCCAGCAGTTACCAAGGACGGAAGGGGGAAGCTTTCTTT
TRBD2	few	12	TRBV29-1	TRBJ2-7	CSVLGTSYEQYF	TGCAGCGTTCTTGGGACTAGCTACGAGCAGTACTTC
.	.	14	TRBV7-9	TRBJ1-1	CASNEYSDGQGAFF	TGTGCCAGCAACGAATATAGCGATGGGCAGGGGGCTTTCTTT
.	once	15	TRBV19	TRBJ1-4	CASSIGQPGGEKLFF	TGTGCCAGTAGTATAGGACAGCCCGGTGGTGAAAAACTGTTTTTT
.	.	17	TRBV9	TRBJ1-3	CASSPDPRGMGGNTIYF	TGTGCCAGCAGCCCTGACCCCAGGGGCATGGGAGGAAACACCATATATTTT
.	.	14	TRBV29-1	TRBJ1-1	CSVRPGDGNTEAFF	TGCAGCGTTAGACCGGGGGATGGAAACACTGAAGCTTTCTTT
TRBD1	.	14	TRBV19	TRBJ1-5	CASSGQGVNQPQHF	TGTGCCAGCTCGGGACAGGGGGTCAATCAGCCCCAGCATTTT
TRBD2	once	15	TRBV27	TRBJ2-7	CASSPDRAGEGEQYF	TGTGCCAGCAGTCCTGATCGGGCGGGAGAAGGCGAGCAGTACTTC
.	.	15	TRBV30	TRBJ2-2	CAWSREIAGPGELFF	TGTGCCTGGAGTCGAGAAATCGCAGGGCCCGGGGAGCTGTTTTTT
.	.	15	TRBV4-1	TRBJ2-2	CASSQGQANTGELFF	TGCGCCAGCAGCCAAGGACAGGCTAACACCGGGGAGCTGTTTTTT
.	.	13	TRBV9	TRBJ1-5	CASSNLLNQPQHF	TGTGCCAGCAGCAATTTACTCAATCAGCCCCAGCATTTT
.	.	13	TRBV9	TRBJ1-5	CASSVYSNQPQHF	TGTGCCAGCAGCGTCTATAGCAATCAGCCCCAGCATTTT
TRBD1	few	15	TRBV5-1	TRBJ2-1	CASSFSGTGYNEQFF	TGCGCCAGCAGCTTCTCCGGGACAGGGTACAATGAGCAGTTCTTC
.	.	14	TRBV11-3	TRBJ2-2	CASSLERFTGELFF	TGTGCCAGCAGCTTAGAACGTTTCACCGGGGAGCTGTTTTTT
TRBD2	.	15	TRBV7-9	TRBJ2-7	CASSKGTSGIGEQYF	TGTGCCAGCAGCAAAGGGACTAGCGGGATAGGGGAGCAGTACTTC
.	.	12	TRBV3-1/TRBV3-2	TRBJ1-2	CASSQSDSGYTF	TGTGCCAGCAGCCAATCGGACAGTGGCTACACCTTC
.	.	14	TRBV5-1	TRBJ1-4	CASSLGGPGVQLFF	TGCGCCAGCAGCTTGGGGGGACCGGGTGTTCAACTGTTTTTT
.	.	14	TRBV9	TRBJ2-2	CASSVNSNTGELFF	TGTGCCAGCAGCGTAAACAGTAACACCGGGGAGCTGTTTTTT
TRBD2	few	14	TRBV7-3	TRBJ2-7	CASSFSGTSYEQYF	TGTGCCAGCAGCTTTAGCGGGACCTCCTACGAGCAGTACTTC
.	.	14	TRBV5-8	TRBJ2-1	CASSQTGIRDEQFF	TGTGCCAGCAGCCAAACAGGGATCCGCGATGAGCAGTTCTTC
TRBD2	once	16	TRBV4-1	TRBJ2-3	CASKRETSGATDTQYF	TGCGCCAGCAAGAGGGAGACTAGCGGGGCCACAGATACGCAGTATTTT
.	.	12	TRBV19	TRBJ1-1	CASTGRNTEAFF	TGTGCCAGTACAGGGAGAAACACTGAAGCTTTCTTT
.	.	15	TRBV5-5	TRBJ1-5	CASSLSGAINQPQHF	TGTGCCAGCAGCTTGTCGGGGGCTATCAATCAGCCCCAGCATTTT
TRBD2	.	15	TRBV4-1	TRBJ2-5	CASSTARGEQETQYF	TGCGCCAGCAGCACCGCCCGGGGGGAACAAGAGACCCAGTACTTC
.	.	17	TRBV5-4	TRBJ2-3	CASSPTRPRWSTDTQYF	TGTGCCAGCAGCCCCACGAGGCCCAGGTGGAGCACAGATACGCAGTATTTT
.	.	15	TRBV9	TRBJ1-2	CASSVVPGVVDGYTF	TGTGCCAGCAGCGTAGTACCAGGGGTTGTTGATGGCTACACCTTC
.	.	13	TRBV19	TRBJ2-3	CATNGPRGDTQYF	TGTGCCACCAATGGGCCTCGTGGGGATACGCAGTATTTT